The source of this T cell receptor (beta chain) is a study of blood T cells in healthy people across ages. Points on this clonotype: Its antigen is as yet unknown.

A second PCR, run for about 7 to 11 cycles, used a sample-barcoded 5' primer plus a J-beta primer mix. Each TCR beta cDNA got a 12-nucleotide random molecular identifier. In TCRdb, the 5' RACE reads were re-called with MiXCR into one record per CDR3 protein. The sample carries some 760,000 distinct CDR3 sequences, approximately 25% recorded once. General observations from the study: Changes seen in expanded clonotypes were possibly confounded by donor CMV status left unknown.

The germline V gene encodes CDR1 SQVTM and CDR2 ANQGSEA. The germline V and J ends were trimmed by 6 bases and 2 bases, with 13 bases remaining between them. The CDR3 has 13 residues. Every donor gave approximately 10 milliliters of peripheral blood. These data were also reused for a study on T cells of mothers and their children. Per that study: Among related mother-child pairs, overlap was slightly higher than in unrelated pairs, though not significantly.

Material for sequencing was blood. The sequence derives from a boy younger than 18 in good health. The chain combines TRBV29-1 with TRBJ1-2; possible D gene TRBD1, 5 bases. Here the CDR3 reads CSVDDRLNYGYTF. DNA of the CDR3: TGCAGCGTGGACGACAGACTAAACTATGGCTACACCTTC.